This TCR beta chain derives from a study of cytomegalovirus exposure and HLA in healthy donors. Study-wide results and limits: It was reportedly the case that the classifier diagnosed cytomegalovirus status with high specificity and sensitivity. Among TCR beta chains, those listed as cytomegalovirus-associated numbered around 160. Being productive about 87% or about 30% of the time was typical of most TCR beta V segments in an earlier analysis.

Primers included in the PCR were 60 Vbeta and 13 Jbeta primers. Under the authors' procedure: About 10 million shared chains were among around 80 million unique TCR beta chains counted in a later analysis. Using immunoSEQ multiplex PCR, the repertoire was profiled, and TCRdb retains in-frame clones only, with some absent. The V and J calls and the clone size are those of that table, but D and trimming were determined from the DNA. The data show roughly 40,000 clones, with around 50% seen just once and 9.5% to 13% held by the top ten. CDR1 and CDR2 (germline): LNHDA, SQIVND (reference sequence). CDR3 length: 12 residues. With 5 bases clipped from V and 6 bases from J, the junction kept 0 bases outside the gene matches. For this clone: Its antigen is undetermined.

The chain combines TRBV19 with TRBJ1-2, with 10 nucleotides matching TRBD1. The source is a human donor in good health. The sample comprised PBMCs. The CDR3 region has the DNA TGTGCCAGTAGTGACAGGGGGCATGGCTACACCTTC. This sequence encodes CASSDRGHGYTF.